Described below is a single T cell receptor (beta chain) sequence and its context. The germline gives CDR1 LNHDA, CDR2 SQIVND (reference sequence). The CDR3 spans 15 residues. V shed 3 bases and J shed 5 bases, with 16 bases lying between them. The sample is drawn from a study of blood T cell repertoires in COVID-19. About the study: Samples taken during acute and convalescent COVID-19 were collected in the United States, Italy and Spain. In each case, the material was cDNA or gDNA derived from T cells, B-cell-depleted T cells, or PBMCs.

How the authors handled the data: Amplification of reference gene primers provided the estimated nucleated cell counts. The assay was immunoSEQ multiplex PCR, and TCRdb's table has in-frame clones only and misses some. Clone size and V and J calls were adopted from that table, with D and trimming inferred from the DNA. The table has some 94,000 clones, less than 75% seen once. The chain employs TRBV19 and TRBJ1-2, with D possibly TRBD1 on 5 matching bases. This TCR was sampled from a woman aged 60-70 years in a cohort sampled during active or convalescent COVID-19. The sample was peripheral blood. CDR3 DNA sequence: TGTGCCAGTAGTATTCCAGGGTCTTCTATTTATGGCTACACCTTC. Translated: CASSIPGSSIYGYTF.